Each of the 25 T cell receptor beta chains below was sequenced from the same sample in a study of Graves' ophthalmopathy and Graves' hyperthyroidism. The sequenced template was RNA, covering the TCR beta CDR3 region. The workflow started with a first-round RT-PCR run with HTBI primers and then moved on to a second-round multiplex PCR. Using its own MiXCR run on the multiplex PCR reads, TCRdb lists one record per CDR3 protein. The sample contains more than 300,000 distinct CDR3 sequences, roughly 15% of which appear only once. The sample was peripheral blood. The source is an adult woman with stable Graves' hyperthyroidism.

This clonotype was counted at least ten times. The V and J genes are TRBV11-1 and TRBJ2-2; 7 bases are shared with TRBD2. Germline lookup yields CDR1 SGHAT and CDR2 FQDESV (reference sequence). Trimming took 4 bases from V and 7 from J; bases not matched to a gene: 12. CDR3 length equals 16 residues. The CDR3 DNA sequence: TGTGCCAGCAGCTCCGACCTCCCTAGCGGAGGCGGGGAGCTGTTTTTT. The encoded protein is CASSSDLPSGGGELFF. Combining the CDR3 with reference TRBV11-1 and TRBJ2-2 gives the whole variable domain EAEVAQSPRYKITEKSQAVAFWCDPISGHATLYWYRQILGQGPELLVQFQDESVVDDSQLPKDRFSAERLKGVDSTLKIQPAELGDSAMYLCASSSDLPSGGGELFFGEGSRLTVL.

This clonotype was recorded at least ten times. This rearrangement joins TRBV7-2 to TRBJ2-2; 12 nucleotides match TRBD2. Per the germline V gene, CDR1 is SGHTA and CDR2 is FQGNSA. The CDR3 has 19 residues. Trimming removed 0 bases from V and 1 base from J; junction bases left unmatched: 6. The CDR3 coding sequence is TGTGCCAGCAGCTTAGCGCCTAGCGGGAGGGTCGGGAACACCGGGGAGCTGTTTTTT. This gives the protein CASSLAPSGRVGNTGELFF.

Worth noting for this clonotype: This may come from a read error, since a much larger clone is one base off. The V and J genes are TRBV28 and TRBJ2-5, with TRBD1 identical over 7 bases. This CDR3 has 15 residues. The germline V gene has CDR1 MDHEN and CDR2 SYDVKM. DNA for the CDR3: TGTGCCGGCAGTTTACGGCCCCTCAGGGGGGAGACCCAGTACTTC. Its translation is CAGSLRPLRGETQYF.

CDR3 in DNA: TGTGCCAGTTCCGGGACTAGCGGTACCGGGGAGCTGTTTTTT. Amino acids: CASSGTSGTGELFF. V and J are TRBV19 and TRBJ2-2; TRBD2 agrees at 11 bases. Germline loops: CDR1 LNHDA, CDR2 SQIVND (reference sequence). The CDR3 has 14 residues. Trimming took 8 bases from V and 5 from J; bases not matched to a gene: 4.

This clonotype appeared many times. V usage is TRBV28 and J usage is TRBJ2-6, with D perhaps matching TRBD1 (6 bases). Germline V gene sequence: CDR1 MDHEN, CDR2 SYDVKM. The CDR3 is 19 amino acids. V was trimmed by 5 bases and J by 0 bases, leaving 20 bases between them. The CDR3 DNA reads TGTGCCAGCAGTCTAGGCATGCAGGGGTTACGCTCTGGGGCCAACGTCCTGACTTTC. This translates into CASSLGMQGLRSGANVLTF.

This clonotype was recorded many times. The CDR3 loop reads CASSLGENQPQHF. The CDR3 nucleotides are TGCGCCAGCAGCCTGGGTGAAAATCAGCCCCAGCATTTT. The V gene is TRBV5-1, the J gene TRBJ1-5; the D is unclear. Trimming removed 4 bases from V and 4 bases from J, with 9 bases in between. The CDR3 contains 13 residues. Looked up from germline, CDR1 is SGHRS and CDR2 is YFSETQ.

The rearrangement links TRBV6-2 or TRBV6-3 to TRBJ2-1; 15 bases are shared with TRBD2. Germline lookup yields CDR1 MNHEY and CDR2 SVGEGT. V lost 0 bases and J lost 2; bases outside the gene matches: 11. The CDR3 extends over 21 amino acids. The DNA for the CDR3 is TGTGCCAGCAGTTACTCGATTTTGGGACTAGCGGGAGGAGAGGCCTACAATGAGCAGTTCTTC. As protein: CASSYSILGLAGGEAYNEQFF.

This clonotype was found once. The chain joins TRBV9 to TRBJ2-5; D remains ambiguous. Per the germline V gene, CDR1 is SGDLS and CDR2 is YYNGEE. The CDR3 length is 14 residues. V was pared by 0 bases and J by 2 bases, with 8 bases between. This CDR3 reads CASSVGTTQETQYF. CDR3 nucleotide sequence: TGTGCCAGCAGCGTAGGAACGACACAAGAGACCCAGTACTTC. The full variable domain, in which reference TRBV9 and TRBJ2-5 provide the parts outside the CDR3, is DSGVTQTPKHLITATGQRVTLRCSPRSGDLSVYWYQQSLDQGLQFLIQYYNGEERAKGNILERFSAQQFPDLHSELNLSSLELGDSALYFCASSVGTTQETQYFGPGTRLLVL.

This clonotype occurred many times. This sequence joins TRBV4-3 and TRBJ2-5, with TRBD1 matching 8 bases. The V gene's germline CDR1 is LGHNA and CDR2 YSLEER. The CDR3 runs to 14 residues. Losses at the gene ends were 4 bases for V and 4 bases for J; bases not matched to a gene: 5. CDR3 amino acids: CASSPGTGRETQYF. The CDR3 region has the DNA TGCGCCAGCAGCCCCGGGACAGGCAGAGAGACCCAGTACTTC.

This clonotype came up a few times. V usage is TRBV5-4 and J usage is TRBJ1-2; D is unresolved. CDR1 SGHNT and CDR2 YYREEE come from the germline V gene (reference sequence). Trimming took off 4 bases at V and 4 bases at J, with 11 bases between the two ends. CDR3 length: 13 residues. CDR3 nucleotide sequence: TGTGCCAGCAGCCCCCATACTGTCTATGGCTACACCTTC. Encoded protein: CASSPHTVYGYTF.

The table lists this clonotype with many counts. CDR3 residues: CASRDSFSYEQYF. Here the CDR3 DNA reads TGTGCCAGCAGGGACAGTTTTTCTTACGAGCAGTACTTC. The J gene is TRBJ2-7, the V gene TRBV12-3 or TRBV12-4, with TRBD1 as a possible D gene (6 bases). CDR3 length: 13 amino acids. Trimming took off 6 bases at V and 4 bases at J, with 13 bases between the two ends.

This clonotype has ten or more counts. The chain recombines TRBV20-1 with TRBJ2-5; 9 positions match TRBD2. There are 17 residues in the CDR3. Germline CDR1 DFQATT, CDR2 SNEGSKA (reference sequence). Unmatched junction bases numbered 13, after V lost 3 bases and J lost 2 bases. The CDR3 sequence: CSASGGLPSGAQETQYF. DNA of the CDR3: TGCAGTGCTAGCGGGGGGCTACCTAGCGGGGCACAAGAGACCCAGTACTTC.

The rearrangement uses TRBV11-1 and TRBJ2-7; 10 nucleotides line up with TRBD2. Germline assignment: CDR1 SGHAT and CDR2 FQDESV (reference sequence). The V and J ends lost 5 bases and 3 bases, in that order; junction bases with no gene match: 7. This CDR3 spans 15 amino acids. The CDR3 reads CASSPASGGYYEQYF. The DNA for the CDR3 is TGTGCCAGCAGCCCGGCTAGCGGGGGCTACTACGAGCAGTACTTC.

This clonotype came up many times. The chain recombines TRBV7-2 with TRBJ1-5; D is undetermined. Germline V gene sequence: CDR1 SGHTA, CDR2 FQGNSA. This CDR3 is 13 amino acids long. The V and J ends lost 1 base and 10 bases respectively, with 11 bases between them. The CDR3 DNA follows: TGTGCCAGCAGCTTAGAGTCTGGTGCCCCCCAGCATTTT. Protein sequence: CASSLESGAPQHF.

On this clonotype itself: This may come from a read error, since a much larger clone is one base off. The chain combines TRBV6-1 with TRBJ2-2, with D perhaps assigned TRBD1 or TRBD2 (6 bases each). Germline assignment: CDR1 MNHNS and CDR2 SASEGT. The V and J ends lost 5 bases and 6 bases respectively, with 22 bases between them. The CDR3 has 17 amino acids. The CDR3 DNA reads TGTGCCAGCAGTCGGAGCCGGGGGCCGGAGGACGCCGGGGAGCTGTTTTTT. This translates into CASSRSRGPEDAGELFF.

This clonotype was observed at least ten times. V is TRBV20-1 and J is TRBJ2-7, with D possibly matching TRBD1 (5 bases). The V gene lost 0 bases and the J gene lost 5 bases, with 11 bases spanning the gap. This CDR3 has 13 residues. Looked up from germline, CDR1 is DFQATT and CDR2 is SNEGSKA (reference sequence). As DNA, the CDR3 is TGCAGTGCTAGAGAGCAGGGTGAGGACGAGCAGTACTTC. Translating it yields CSAREQGEDEQYF.

The table lists this clonotype with many counts. The genes are TRBV6-5 and TRBJ1-1, with a tentative D call TRBD1 (5 bases). Trimming removed 2 bases at V and 5 bases at J, with 12 bases between. The CDR3 length is 14 residues. Germline loops: CDR1 MNHEY, CDR2 SVGAGI. The CDR3 DNA reads TGTGCCAGCAGTTACAGGGGAGGGAGGACTGAAGCTTTCTTT. Its protein is CASSYRGGRTEAFF.

On this clonotype: Just one base apart from a much larger clone, this may be a read error. The rearrangement joins TRBV24-1 to TRBJ2-2, with D perhaps matching TRBD1 (5 bases). This CDR3 is 13 amino acids long. Germline V lookup: CDR1 KGHDR, CDR2 SFDVKD. V lost 3 bases and J lost 4, with 5 bases in between. This chain's CDR3 is CATSDGATGELFF. The CDR3 DNA is TGTGCCACCAGTGATGGGGCCACCGGGGAGCTGTTTTTT.

This clonotype was seen repeatedly, ten times or more. The chain is built from TRBV11-2 and TRBJ2-6, with D maybe TRBD1 (6 bases). V was trimmed by 5 bases and J by 0 bases, leaving 8 bases between them. This CDR3 has 15 amino acids. Germline loops: CDR1 SGHAT, CDR2 FQNNGV. The CDR3 nucleotides read TGTGCCAGCAGCCACAGGGACTCTGGGGCCAACGTCCTGACTTTC. The encoded protein is CASSHRDSGANVLTF.

At least ten counts were recorded for this clonotype. This sequence joins TRBV6-1 and TRBJ2-5, with TRBD1 identical over 9 bases. CDR1 is MNHNS and CDR2 is SASEGT in the germline V gene. This CDR3 is 15 amino acids long. Unmatched junction bases numbered 11, after V lost 6 bases and J lost 6 bases. CDR3 DNA sequence: TGTGCCAGCAGACGCCGGGACAGGGAAACGAAGACCCAGTACTTC. As protein: CASRRRDRETKTQYF.

This clonotype was seen a handful of times. This chain uses TRBV5-1 with TRBJ2-3, with D possibly matching TRBD2 (5 bases). Trimming pared 4 bases from V and 3 bases from J, leaving 9 bases between. This CDR3 has 13 amino acids. Germline assignment: CDR1 SGHRS and CDR2 YFSETQ. The CDR3 nucleotides are TGCGCCAGCAGCCCGGGAACGACAGATACGCAGTATTTT. Protein: CASSPGTTDTQYF.

This clonotype was seen many times. This CDR3 is missing its conserved last phenylalanine or tryptophan, likely due to a read error. It is unclear where the CDR3 begins or ends on the DNA, so no DNA is shown, and the CDR3 is as TCRdb lists it. This chain's CDR3 is CASSYSDGVRFK. The V gene is TRBV6-5, the J gene TRBJ1-1. The CDR3 numbers 12 amino acids, ends counted. Germline values: CDR1 MNHEY, CDR2 SVGAGI.

This clonotype was picked up many times. DNA of the CDR3: TGTGCCAGCAGTGGACAGGGGGGGGTAGCCAAAAACATTCAGTACTTC. Protein product: CASSGQGGVAKNIQYF. The chain uses TRBV6-1 and TRBJ2-4, with 9 bases identical to TRBD1. In germline, CDR1 is MNHNS, CDR2 SASEGT. With 4 bases clipped from V and 0 bases from J, the junction kept 4 bases outside the gene matches. The CDR3 runs 16 residues.

Many counts were recorded for this clonotype. The chain employs TRBV12-3 or TRBV12-4 and TRBJ2-5, with 9 bases fitting TRBD2. V shed 6 bases and J 6 bases; nucleotides not matched to a gene: 5. The CDR3 loop spans 13 amino acids. CDR3 sequence (DNA): TGTGCCAGCAGGGGTAGCGGGAGTAAGACCCAGTACTTC. As protein: CASRGSGSKTQYF.

V usage is TRBV9 and J usage is TRBJ2-7; D perhaps matches TRBD2 (5 bases). Trimming left V 4 bases short and J 6 bases short, with 17 bases between. Germline-derived CDR1 and CDR2 are SGDLS and YYNGEE. CDR3 length equals 14 residues. CDR3 in DNA: TGTGCCAGCAGCCCGGGAATAGGCGCCCTCGAGCAGTACTTC. This codes for CASSPGIGALEQYF.